This is a list of T cell receptor beta chains from one sample in a study of T cells in Graves' hyperthyroidism and ophthalmopathy. MiXCR, run by TCRdb on the multiplex PCR reads, gives a single entry per CDR3 protein. In the table there are 650,000 to 850,000 distinct CDR3 sequences, 18% of which are singletons. Source material: blood. These TCRs come from a woman between 50 and 59 years old with Graves' hyperthyroidism that later progressed to Graves' ophthalmopathy. Each CDR3 is given with its conserved first and last residue. The D gene is left open where the match is weak. Clone size is stated in some rows and not others, as once, few, many or a class when expanded.

abundance: few; len: 15; v_gene: TRBV3-1; j_gene: TRBJ2-3; d_gene: TRBD2; CDR3nt: TGTGCCAGCAGCTATCCTAGCGGGGGGGCAGATACGCAGTATTTT; CDR3aa: CASSYPSGGADTQYF
abundance: many; len: 15; v_gene: TRBV9; j_gene: TRBJ1-2; d_gene: NA; CDR3nt: TGTGCCAGCAGCGTATTGGCGGGGTCTAACTATGGCTACACCTTC; CDR3aa: CASSVLAGSNYGYTF
abundance: once; len: 12; v_gene: TRBV4-1; j_gene: TRBJ1-2; d_gene: TRBD1; CDR3nt: TGCGCCAGCAGCCAACGACAGGGAGGCTACACCTTC; CDR3aa: CASSQRQGGYTF
abundance: many; len: 12; v_gene: TRBV2; j_gene: TRBJ1-1; d_gene: NA; CDR3nt: TGTGCCAGCACCGGGACACTATCTGAAGCTTTCTTT; CDR3aa: CASTGTLSEAFF
abundance: NA; len: 16; v_gene: TRBV5-1; j_gene: TRBJ2-1; d_gene: TRBD2; CDR3nt: TGCGCCAGCAGTGGAGGGCTAGCGGGGTTTATCGATGAGCAGTTCTTC; CDR3aa: CASSGGLAGFIDEQFF
abundance: NA; len: 15; v_gene: TRBV7-8; j_gene: TRBJ1-4; d_gene: NA; CDR3nt: TGTGCCAGCAGCCCGCCGACAGAGACTAATGAAAAACTGTTTTTT; CDR3aa: CASSPPTETNEKLFF
abundance: NA; len: 16; v_gene: TRBV5-4; j_gene: TRBJ1-6; d_gene: NA; CDR3nt: TGTGCCAGCAGCTTGGATAGATTCTCCTATAATTCACCCCTCCACTTT; CDR3aa: CASSLDRFSYNSPLHF
abundance: NA; len: 15; v_gene: TRBV6-5; j_gene: TRBJ2-6; d_gene: NA; CDR3nt: TGTGCCAGCAGTTACGGGAGCTCTGGGGCCAACGTCCTGACTTTC; CDR3aa: CASSYGSSGANVLTF
abundance: few; len: 15; v_gene: TRBV7-3; j_gene: TRBJ2-1; d_gene: NA; CDR3nt: TGTGCCAGCAGCTTAATGGGCAGGGGGAGGGATGAGCAGTTCTTC; CDR3aa: CASSLMGRGRDEQFF
abundance: once; len: 11; v_gene: TRBV12-3/TRBV12-4; j_gene: TRBJ2-2; d_gene: NA; CDR3nt: TGTGCCAGCAGCTCGGTCGGGGAGCTGTTTTTT; CDR3aa: CASSSVGELFF
abundance: few; len: 15; v_gene: TRBV6-1; j_gene: TRBJ1-5; d_gene: NA; CDR3nt: TGTGCCAGCAGTGAACCGCTCAAGGTCCATCAGCCCCAGCATTTT; CDR3aa: CASSEPLKVHQPQHF
abundance: many; len: 14; v_gene: TRBV3-1; j_gene: TRBJ1-4; d_gene: NA; CDR3nt: TGTGCCAGCAGCCAGGGGTCACGAGTTGAAAAACTGTTTTTT; CDR3aa: CASSQGSRVEKLFF
abundance: many; len: 17; v_gene: TRBV5-1; j_gene: TRBJ2-5; d_gene: TRBD2; CDR3nt: TGCGCCAGCAGCTTGGAATTAGCGGGGCACAGAGACGGTTCCCAGTACTTC; CDR3aa: CASSLELAGHRDGSQYF
abundance: few; len: 15; v_gene: TRBV30; j_gene: TRBJ1-4; d_gene: NA; CDR3nt: TGTGCCAGTAGTATCCGGGACCCAGTGGGGGAAAAACTGTTTTTT; CDR3aa: CASSIRDPVGEKLFF
abundance: many; len: 14; v_gene: TRBV20-1; j_gene: TRBJ2-5; d_gene: NA; CDR3nt: TGCAGTGCTAGAAGGTCAGCTTTTCAAGAGACCCAGTACTTC; CDR3aa: CSARRSAFQETQYF
abundance: NA; len: 15; v_gene: TRBV27; j_gene: TRBJ1-2; d_gene: TRBD1; CDR3nt: TGTGCCAGCAGTTTTCCCGGGACAGGGATCTATGGCTACACCTTC; CDR3aa: CASSFPGTGIYGYTF
abundance: NA; len: 15; v_gene: TRBV20-1; j_gene: TRBJ2-5; d_gene: NA; CDR3nt: TGCAGTGCTAGAGTCCCCAGGGGAGATGGAGAGACCCAGTACTTC; CDR3aa: CSARVPRGDGETQYF
abundance: few; len: 14; v_gene: TRBV3-1; j_gene: TRBJ2-2; d_gene: TRBD2; CDR3nt: TGTGCCAGCAGACGGGGACTAGGTACCGGGGAGCTGTTTTTT; CDR3aa: CASRRGLGTGELFF
abundance: few; len: 14; v_gene: TRBV29-1; j_gene: TRBJ2-3; d_gene: TRBD2; CDR3nt: TGCAGCTCCCGGACTAGCGGGAGCACAGATACGCAGTATTTT; CDR3aa: CSSRTSGSTDTQYF
abundance: many; len: 17; v_gene: TRBV5-1; j_gene: TRBJ1-1; d_gene: TRBD1; CDR3nt: TGCGCCAGCAGCTTGGGGGGACAGGGGCGGATTGGCACTGAAGCTTTCTTT; CDR3aa: CASSLGGQGRIGTEAFF
abundance: NA; len: 14; v_gene: TRBV19; j_gene: TRBJ2-7; d_gene: TRBD1; CDR3nt: TGTGCCAGTAGTATCCGTGGGACAGGCTACGAGCAGTACTTC; CDR3aa: CASSIRGTGYEQYF
abundance: NA; len: 20; v_gene: TRBV3-1; j_gene: TRBJ2-4; d_gene: TRBD2; CDR3nt: TGTGCCAGCAGCCAAGAGGTCGAAACGCGGGGGGGCATAGCCAAAAACATTCAGTACTTC; CDR3aa: CASSQEVETRGGIAKNIQYF
abundance: many; len: 12; v_gene: TRBV30; j_gene: TRBJ2-7; d_gene: NA; CDR3nt: TGTGCCGTGGACACCTTCTCCTACGAGCAGTACTTC; CDR3aa: CAVDTFSYEQYF
abundance: NA; len: 14; v_gene: TRBV4-2; j_gene: TRBJ1-1; d_gene: NA; CDR3nt: TGTGCCAGCAGCCAAGATCTCGGGCCCGGTGAAGCTTTCTTT; CDR3aa: CASSQDLGPGEAFF
abundance: NA; len: 14; v_gene: TRBV29-1; j_gene: TRBJ1-1; d_gene: NA; CDR3nt: TGCAGCGTTGAAGAGTCGGGTGGGAGAACTGAAGCTTTCTTT; CDR3aa: CSVEESGGRTEAFF
abundance: many; len: 13; v_gene: TRBV5-1; j_gene: TRBJ2-3; d_gene: TRBD1; CDR3nt: TGCGCCAGCAGGGACAGGAGCACAGATACGCAGTATTTT; CDR3aa: CASRDRSTDTQYF
abundance: NA; len: 15; v_gene: TRBV20-1; j_gene: TRBJ2-7; d_gene: NA; CDR3nt: TGCAGTTCCCGTCGTTCCGGGACGGGCATCTACGAGCAGTACTTC; CDR3aa: CSSRRSGTGIYEQYF
abundance: many; len: 15; v_gene: TRBV2; j_gene: TRBJ1-5; d_gene: TRBD1; CDR3nt: TGTGCCAGCAAGGAAGACAGGGGGCTAAGGGAGCCCCAGCATTTT; CDR3aa: CASKEDRGLREPQHF
abundance: few; len: 14; v_gene: TRBV11-2; j_gene: TRBJ1-2; d_gene: NA; CDR3nt: TGTGCCAGCAGCTTCGAGCAGGGCCTATTTGGCTACACCTTC; CDR3aa: CASSFEQGLFGYTF
abundance: few; len: 11; v_gene: TRBV29-1; j_gene: TRBJ1-2; d_gene: NA; CDR3nt: TGCAGCGTCCTGACGAACTATGGCTACACCTTC; CDR3aa: CSVLTNYGYTF
abundance: few; len: 13; v_gene: TRBV9; j_gene: TRBJ2-2; d_gene: NA; CDR3nt: TGTGCCAGCAGCCCTAGGAGTGCCGGGGAGCTGTTTTTT; CDR3aa: CASSPRSAGELFF
abundance: NA; len: 14; v_gene: TRBV5-1; j_gene: TRBJ2-1; d_gene: NA; CDR3nt: TGCGCCAGCAGCTTGGCCGTGGGATACAATGAGCAGTTCTTC; CDR3aa: CASSLAVGYNEQFF
abundance: many; len: 13; v_gene: TRBV7-9; j_gene: TRBJ1-1; d_gene: NA; CDR3nt: TGTGCCAGCAACTTGGGTACCAACACTGAAGCTTTCTTT; CDR3aa: CASNLGTNTEAFF
abundance: once; len: 14; v_gene: TRBV19; j_gene: TRBJ1-2; d_gene: TRBD1; CDR3nt: TGTGCCAGTAGCACTGGGACAGGGTTTCTTGGCTACACCTTC; CDR3aa: CASSTGTGFLGYTF
abundance: NA; len: 15; v_gene: TRBV18; j_gene: TRBJ1-5; d_gene: NA; CDR3nt: TGTGCCAGCTCTGGCGCAGGGGTGGTGAATCAGCCCCAGCATTTT; CDR3aa: CASSGAGVVNQPQHF
abundance: NA; len: 15; v_gene: TRBV4-1; j_gene: TRBJ1-1; d_gene: NA; CDR3nt: TGCGCCAGCAGCCAAGGACAGCGCATGAACACTGAAGCTTTCTTT; CDR3aa: CASSQGQRMNTEAFF
abundance: NA; len: 17; v_gene: TRBV5-1; j_gene: TRBJ2-4; d_gene: TRBD1; CDR3nt: TGCGCCAGCAGCTTGGAGGCCTTTGCAGGGGGCGCGGGGATTCAGTACTTC; CDR3aa: CASSLEAFAGGAGIQYF
abundance: many; len: 17; v_gene: TRBV18; j_gene: TRBJ2-7; d_gene: TRBD1; CDR3nt: TGTGCCAGCTCACCACAAGGGACAGGGGTATCACCCTACGAGCAGTACTTC; CDR3aa: CASSPQGTGVSPYEQYF
abundance: few; len: 14; v_gene: TRBV30; j_gene: TRBJ1-5; d_gene: NA; CDR3nt: TGTGCCTGGAGGGGTGCCGGGGGCAATCAGCCCCAGCATTTT; CDR3aa: CAWRGAGGNQPQHF
abundance: few; len: 15; v_gene: TRBV18; j_gene: TRBJ1-2; d_gene: NA; CDR3nt: TGTGCCAGCTCAGCAGAAACATCGCTTAACTATGGCTACACCTTC; CDR3aa: CASSAETSLNYGYTF
abundance: NA; len: 16; v_gene: TRBV11-2; j_gene: TRBJ2-7; d_gene: NA; CDR3nt: TGTGCCAGCAGCTTACTCCCGCCGGGACTGATCTACGAGCAGTACTTC; CDR3aa: CASSLLPPGLIYEQYF
abundance: many; len: 13; v_gene: TRBV5-1; j_gene: TRBJ2-2; d_gene: NA; CDR3nt: TGCGCCAGCAGGTTTACGGGGGCCGGGGAGCTGTTTTTT; CDR3aa: CASRFTGAGELFF
abundance: NA; len: 15; v_gene: TRBV25-1; j_gene: TRBJ2-7; d_gene: TRBD2; CDR3nt: TGTGCCAGCAGTGATTTCAGCGGGAGGGAACACGAGCAGTACTTC; CDR3aa: CASSDFSGREHEQYF
abundance: many; len: 16; v_gene: TRBV11-2; j_gene: TRBJ1-2; d_gene: NA; CDR3nt: TGTGCCAGCAGCTTAGATCACAGGGCCCAAGTCGAGGGCTACACCTTC; CDR3aa: CASSLDHRAQVEGYTF
abundance: many; len: 15; v_gene: TRBV6-1; j_gene: TRBJ1-3; d_gene: NA; CDR3nt: TGTGCCAGCAGTGACGCGGTCCCCAATGGAAACACCATATATTTT; CDR3aa: CASSDAVPNGNTIYF
abundance: NA; len: 16; v_gene: TRBV5-1; j_gene: TRBJ2-4; d_gene: TRBD1; CDR3nt: TGCGCCAGCAGCTTGGGTCCCGGGACAGCTAAAAACATTCAGTACTTC; CDR3aa: CASSLGPGTAKNIQYF
abundance: few; len: 16; v_gene: TRBV5-1; j_gene: TRBJ2-7; d_gene: TRBD1; CDR3nt: TGCGCCAGCAGCTCTATTCGGGACAGGGGATTCTACGAGCAGTACTTC; CDR3aa: CASSSIRDRGFYEQYF
abundance: few; len: 17; v_gene: TRBV7-8; j_gene: TRBJ2-7; d_gene: NA; CDR3nt: TGTGCCAGCAGCTTAAAGAGCTCCCGAGGCATAATCTACGAGCAGTACTTC; CDR3aa: CASSLKSSRGIIYEQYF
abundance: many; len: 17; v_gene: TRBV7-8; j_gene: TRBJ2-3; d_gene: NA; CDR3nt: TGTGCCAGCAGCTTATGTTGGGGGGGCCTTAGCACAGATACGCAGTATTTT; CDR3aa: CASSLCWGGLSTDTQYF
abundance: NA; len: 13; v_gene: TRBV14; j_gene: TRBJ2-3; d_gene: NA; CDR3nt: TGTGCCAGCAGCCAAGATGTGGCTATTGCGCAGTATTTT; CDR3aa: CASSQDVAIAQYF
abundance: once; len: 12; v_gene: TRBV7-3; j_gene: TRBJ1-1; d_gene: NA; CDR3nt: TGTGCCAGCAGCTTAACTAACACTGAAGCTCTCTTT; CDR3aa: CASSLTNTEALF
abundance: many; len: 13; v_gene: TRBV5-1; j_gene: TRBJ2-7; d_gene: NA; CDR3nt: TGCGCCAGCAGCCCGGACGCCGCCTACGAGCAGTACTTC; CDR3aa: CASSPDAAYEQYF
abundance: many; len: 15; v_gene: TRBV27; j_gene: TRBJ1-5; d_gene: NA; CDR3nt: TGTGCCAGCAGTTGGGGTCTCAATAGCAATCAGCCCCAGCATTTT; CDR3aa: CASSWGLNSNQPQHF
abundance: NA; len: 15; v_gene: TRBV4-1; j_gene: TRBJ1-1; d_gene: NA; CDR3nt: TGCGCCAGCAGCCAAGTCAACAGCCCAAACACTGAAGCTTTCTTT; CDR3aa: CASSQVNSPNTEAFF
abundance: NA; len: 15; v_gene: TRBV18; j_gene: TRBJ1-1; d_gene: NA; CDR3nt: TGTGCCAGCTCACCAAGTACCGCCGGGAACACTGAAGCTTTCTTT; CDR3aa: CASSPSTAGNTEAFF